The 27 T cell receptor beta chains listed next were all sequenced from one sample in a study of blood T cell repertoires in COVID-19. The table came from immunoSEQ multiplex PCR; TCRdb's copy has only in-frame clones and leaves some out. This table has 270,000 or so clones, more than 80% appearing once. The sample consisted of peripheral blood. The receptors shown here come from a woman between 25 and 40 years old with active or convalescent COVID-19.

The chain links TRBV6-5 to TRBJ1-5, with 7 positions matching TRBD1. Germline assignment: CDR1 MNHEY and CDR2 SVGAGI. V lost 6 bases, J lost 0 bases, and 5 bases stayed unmatched. The CDR3 length is 15 residues. The DNA for the CDR3 is TGTGCCAGCAGGGCTACAGGGGATAGCAATCAGCCCCAGCATTTT. Translated, it gives CASRATGDSNQPQHF.

In its sample, this clone was seen once. CDR3 amino acids: CASSLDRGSKPQHF. In DNA, the CDR3 is TGTGCCAGCAGTCTCGACAGGGGTAGTAAGCCCCAGCATTTT. The chain joins TRBV27 to TRBJ1-5; TRBD1 matches at 8 bases. This CDR3 contains 14 residues. The J segment lost 8 bases and the V segment lost 5 bases, leaving 8 bases of the junction unmatched. Germline CDR1 and CDR2: MNHEY and SMNVEV (reference sequence).

The chain uses TRBV19 and TRBJ2-6; D possibly corresponds to TRBD2 (6 bases). CDR1 is LNHDA and CDR2 is SQIVND in the germline V gene (reference sequence). V dropped 5 bases and J dropped 1 base, with 18 bases sitting between them. CDR3 length: 18 amino acids. The DNA of the CDR3 is TGTGCCAGTAGTGGGGCGGGACCCCGGAGATCTGGGGCCAACGTCCTGACTTTC. Translated, it gives CASSGAGPRRSGANVLTF.

The chain has TRBV27 and TRBJ2-5; no reliable D call. Germline CDR1 MNHEY, CDR2 SMNVEV (reference sequence). V was pared by 6 bases and J by 2 bases, with 10 bases between. This CDR3 is 13 amino acids long. For the CDR3, the DNA is TGTGCCAGCAGAGATCAGGAACAAGAGACCCAGTACTTC. Translated: CASRDQEQETQYF.

The chain uses TRBV7-3 and TRBJ2-3; 7 nucleotides agree with TRBD1. Germline lookup yields CDR1 SGHTA and CDR2 FQGTGA. The CDR3 loop spans 14 amino acids. The V and J ends lost 5 bases and 2 bases, in that order; junction bases with no gene match: 4. CDR3 sequence: CASSPDRFTDTQYF. The CDR3 DNA is TGTGCCAGCAGCCCGGACAGGTTCACAGATACGCAGTATTTT.

This rearrangement joins TRBV3-1 (or the pseudogene TRBV3-2) to TRBJ1-3; D may be TRBD1 (6 bases). Germline V gives CDR1 LGHDT, CDR2 YNNKEL (reference sequence). Trimming removed 1 base from V and 3 bases from J, with 10 bases in between. The CDR3 runs to 15 residues. In DNA form, the CDR3 reads TGTGCCAGCAGCCAAGCAGGGACATATGGAAACACCATATATTTT. This encodes CASSQAGTYGNTIYF.

V usage is TRBV6-2 or TRBV6-3 and J usage is TRBJ2-6, with 8 bases matching TRBD1. This CDR3 contains 19 residues. CDR1 and CDR2 from the germline V gene are MNHEY and SVGEGT. Losses at the gene ends were 8 bases for V and 1 base for J; bases not matched to a gene: 16. For the CDR3, the DNA is TGTGCCAGCGGCCCCTCCGGCAGGGGGCAGGCATCTGGGGCCAACGTCCTGACTTTC. It specifies CASGPSGRGQASGANVLTF.

This chain joins TRBV2 and TRBJ1-2, with 7 positions matching TRBD1. The CDR3 runs to 14 residues. V gave up 5 bases and J gave up 3 bases; unmatched junction bases: 6. Per germline, CDR1 SNHLY and CDR2 FYNNEI. The CDR3 loop is CASSPGGEDYGYTF. The CDR3 bases are TGTGCCAGCAGTCCAGGGGGAGAGGACTATGGCTACACCTTC.

The V call is TRBV19, the J call TRBJ1-1; TRBD1 aligns across 9 bases. Germline assignment: CDR1 LNHDA and CDR2 SQIVND (reference sequence). Trimming removed 5 bases from V and 8 bases from J; junction bases left unmatched: 9. This CDR3 has 14 residues. The CDR3: CASSSRHGTGEAFF. In DNA form, the CDR3 reads TGTGCCAGTAGTTCACGTCACGGGACAGGGGAAGCTTTCTTT.

The V and J genes are TRBV9 and TRBJ2-1; D is uncertain. The CDR3 contains 15 residues. Trimming took off 2 bases at V and 2 bases at J, with 11 bases between the two ends. Per germline, CDR1 SGDLS and CDR2 YYNGEE. CDR3 amino acids: CASSVGTAAYNEQFF. CDR3 sequence (DNA): TGTGCCAGCAGCGTGGGTACAGCAGCCTACAATGAGCAGTTCTTC.

The CDR3 nucleotides are TGTGCCAGTAGGGTAAGCCTCTCTGGGGCCAACGTCCTGACTTTC. Encoded protein: CASRVSLSGANVLTF. J is TRBJ2-6 and V is TRBV19; D unclear. The germline V and J ends were trimmed by 6 bases and 0 bases, with 9 bases remaining between them. The length of the CDR3 is 15 residues. Germline-derived CDR1 and CDR2 are LNHDA and SQIVND (reference sequence).

The V gene is TRBV7-9, the J gene TRBJ1-3; TRBD1 is a possible D gene (5 bases). Germline CDR1 SEHNR, CDR2 FQNEAQ (reference sequence). The CDR3 spans 17 residues. The germline V and J ends were trimmed by 1 base and 4 bases, with 17 bases remaining between them. The CDR3 coding sequence is TGTGCCAGCAGCTTAGTTCGGGGGAGAAGTAACGGAAACACCATATATTTT. It specifies CASSLVRGRSNGNTIYF. Supplemented by reference TRBV7-9 and TRBJ1-3, the full variable domain reads DTGVSQNPRHKITKRGQNVTFRCDPISEHNRLYWYRQTLGQGPEFLTYFQNEAQLEKSRLLSDRFSAERPKGSFSTLEIQRTEQGDSAMYLCASSLVRGRSNGNTIYFGEGSWLTVV.

J is TRBJ2-1 and V is TRBV11-1, with 8 positions matching TRBD1. Trimming at V came to 5 bases and at J to 6 bases, leaving 9 bases not matched to a gene. CDR1 and CDR2 from the germline V gene are SGHAT and FQDESV (reference sequence). The CDR3 covers 15 residues. CDR3 in amino acids: CASSLDRESANEQFF. The CDR3 DNA reads TGTGCCAGCAGCCTGGACAGGGAAAGCGCCAATGAGCAGTTCTTC.

The rearrangement uses TRBV9 and TRBJ1-1; possible D gene TRBD1, 6 bases. Germline CDR1 reads SGDLS; CDR2 reads YYNGEE. The CDR3 runs to 13 residues. Trimming shortened V by 4 bases and J by 4 bases, and 11 bases separated the two germline ends. The CDR3: CASSSQGLTEAFF. CDR3 DNA: TGTGCCAGCAGCTCGCAGGGGCTCACTGAAGCTTTCTTT.

The chain employs TRBV9 and TRBJ1-1; 10 nucleotides line up with TRBD1. The V gene end was trimmed by 4 bases and the J gene end by 3 bases; junction bases not matched to a gene: 3. Germline V CDR1 and CDR2: SGDLS, YYNGEE. The CDR3 is made up of 14 amino acids. The CDR3 is CASSSGTGDTEAFF. CDR3 DNA: TGTGCCAGCAGCTCAGGGACAGGGGACACTGAAGCTTTCTTT.

The gene calls are TRBV7-9 and TRBJ1-5; possibly TRBD1 for D (6 bases). V lost 8 bases and J lost 7, with 18 bases in between. In germline, CDR1 is SEHNR, CDR2 FQNEAQ (reference sequence). The CDR3 runs to 14 residues. As DNA, the CDR3 is TGTGCCAGCGGCCAAACAGGGTCAGGACAGCCCCAGCATTTT. Encoded protein: CASGQTGSGQPQHF.

The rearrangement links TRBV4-3 to TRBJ2-5; 10 bases line up with TRBD2. Losses at the gene ends were 3 bases for V and 0 bases for J; bases not matched to a gene: 10. Germline-derived CDR1 and CDR2 are LGHNA and YSLEER. CDR3 length: 18 amino acids. The chain's CDR3 is CASSHLGLADLYQETQYF. The CDR3 DNA follows: TGCGCCAGCAGCCACCTTGGACTAGCGGATCTGTACCAAGAGACCCAGTACTTC.

The chain joins TRBV6-5 to TRBJ1-3; D gene uncertain. Trimming shortened V by 8 bases and J by 4 bases, and 12 bases separated the two germline ends. The CDR3 consists of 13 residues. CDR1 MNHEY and CDR2 SVGAGI come from the germline V gene. The CDR3 nucleotides are TGTGCCAGCTACCCCCGGGTCGGAAACACCATATATTTT. Protein product: CASYPRVGNTIYF.

This clone occurred once. The chain combines TRBV12-3 or TRBV12-4 with TRBJ2-1; no firm D call. This CDR3 spans 12 amino acids. V was trimmed by 6 bases and J by 7 bases, leaving 10 bases between them. The CDR3 region is CASSLLRNEQFF. CDR3 DNA sequence: TGTGCCAGCAGCCTATTGAGGAATGAGCAGTTCTTC.

This CDR3 reads CASSYAGITGELFF. The DNA of the CDR3 is TGTGCCAGCAGTTATGCAGGGATCACCGGGGAGCTGTTTTTT. The chain uses TRBV2 and TRBJ2-2, with D perhaps TRBD1 (5 bases). This CDR3 comprises 14 residues. V lost 5 bases, J lost 4 bases, and 11 bases lay in between. Germline V CDR1 and CDR2: SNHLY, FYNNEI.

This chain joins TRBV7-2 and TRBJ1-2; D is possibly TRBD1 (5 bases). Trimming shortened V by 6 bases and J by 7 bases, and 15 bases separated the two germline ends. Looked up from germline, CDR1 is SGHTA and CDR2 is FQGNSA. This CDR3 region has 13 residues. The CDR3 nucleotides read TGTGCCAGCAGGTCTCAGGGAGGGTCTGGCTACACCTTC. Protein sequence: CASRSQGGSGYTF.

In its sample, this clone was seen once. The V and J genes are TRBV5-1 and TRBJ1-2, with D unresolved. Trimming took 0 bases from V and 3 from J, leaving 15 bases between them. The CDR3 consists of 16 residues. Germline loops: CDR1 SGHRS, CDR2 YFSETQ. CDR3 loop: CASSLDYSLDYYGYTF. The CDR3 region has the DNA TGCGCCAGCAGCTTGGATTATTCACTCGACTACTATGGCTACACCTTC.

V and J are TRBV9 and TRBJ1-3; 9 bases agree with TRBD1. Germline V gene lookup returns CDR1 SGDLS and CDR2 YYNGEE. The CDR3 has 16 amino acids. Germline trimming cut 8 bases from V and 0 bases from J; bases unmatched to any gene: 9. CDR3 loop: CASAFGTGISGNTIYF. The CDR3 DNA is TGTGCCAGTGCTTTCGGGACAGGGATCTCTGGAAACACCATATATTTT.

A single count supports this clone. The chain couples TRBV7-6 to TRBJ1-3, with TRBD1 matching 7 bases. Germline V CDR1 and CDR2: SGHVS, FNYEAQ. The CDR3 runs 15 residues. The junction had 5 bases not matched to a gene; V was cut back by 2 bases and J by 4 bases. Here the CDR3 DNA reads TGTGCCAGCAGCTTATACGCAGGGGGGGGAAACACCATATATTTT. This codes for CASSLYAGGGNTIYF.

This chain joins TRBV4-3 and TRBJ2-5; TRBD2 matches 8 bases. The CDR3 contains 17 residues. J was trimmed by 5 bases and V by 0 bases; bases with no gene match: 11. CDR1 and CDR2 (germline): LGHNA, YSLEER. This CDR3 reads CASSQDRAGVGGETQYF. In DNA form, the CDR3 reads TGCGCCAGCAGCCAAGATCGAGCGGGGGTCGGTGGGGAGACCCAGTACTTC.

This clone was seen only a few times. This chain joins TRBV30 and TRBJ1-5; TRBD1 matches 7 bases. The CDR3 loop spans 13 amino acids. Germline CDR1 reads GTSNPN; CDR2 reads SVGIG (reference sequence). Germline trimming cut 8 bases from V and 5 bases from J; bases unmatched to any gene: 9. The CDR3 coding sequence is TGTGCCCTAGGGCAGGGGGGAGATCAGCCCCAGCATTTT. This sequence encodes CALGQGGDQPQHF.

J is TRBJ2-1 and V is TRBV29-1, with D perhaps matching TRBD2 (7 bases). Trimming stripped 3 bases from V and 0 bases from J, with 15 bases between. The CDR3 is made up of 16 amino acids. Germline CDR1 and CDR2: SQVTM and ANQGSEA. CDR3: CSVEGGQGSSYNEQFF. The CDR3 nucleotides are TGCAGCGTTGAGGGAGGGCAGGGGTCCTCCTACAATGAGCAGTTCTTC.